This TCR beta chain is drawn from a study of blood T cell repertoires in COVID-19. Trimming shortened V by 2 bases and J by 3 bases, and 8 bases separated the two germline ends. Germline-derived CDR1 and CDR2 are MNHEY and SMNVEV (reference sequence). This CDR3 has 13 amino acids. The method was immunoSEQ multiplex PCR; TCRdb's version includes in-frame clones alone and lacks a portion of them. The sample holds 250,000 to 300,000 clones, roughly 89% seen once. A note on this clone: Other DNA sequences in the sample encode the same CDR3.

This TCR came from a middle-aged man who had recovered from COVID-19. The V gene is TRBV27, the J gene TRBJ2-7; D is uncertain. What was sequenced was PBMCs or T cells enriched from blood (not recorded which). The CDR3: CASSLSPGYEQYF. The CDR3 nucleotides read TGTGCCAGCAGTTTAAGCCCAGGCTACGAGCAGTACTTC.